This passage covers 18 T cell receptor beta chains from one sample sequenced in a study of lung T cells in sarcoidosis with Löfgren's syndrome. TCRdb re-called the reads through MiXCR, storing one row per CDR3 protein. The sample comprises 60,000 or so distinct CDR3 sequences, 21% of which are singletons, and about 2.5% rests with the top ten. Sequencing was performed on CD4+ T cells from PBMCs. The source of these receptors is a human donor with sarcoidosis (Löfgren's syndrome or another form), or a control subject (not recorded which).

The table lists this clonotype with many counts. The chain joins TRBV6-1 to TRBJ1-2; TRBD1 is a possible D gene (6 bases). Germline-derived CDR1 and CDR2 are MNHNS and SASEGT. Trimming shortened V by 8 bases and J by 2 bases, and 12 bases separated the two germline ends. The CDR3 covers 13 residues. For the CDR3, the DNA is TGTGCCAGCCATTGGACAGCCAACTATGGCTACACCTTC. Translating gives CASHWTANYGYTF.

This clonotype has only a few counts. This may be a read error: a much more frequent sequence differs by one nucleotide. V and J are TRBV28 and TRBJ2-3, with unresolved D. Germline lookup yields CDR1 MDHEN and CDR2 SYDVKM. This CDR3 region has 15 residues. Here the CDR3 reads CAGSLVGFSTDTQYF. CDR3 nucleotides: TGTGCCGGCAGTTTAGTGGGTTTTAGCACAGATACGCAGTATTTT.

The table lists this clonotype with many counts. The chain links TRBV20-1 to TRBJ2-3, with a tentative D call TRBD1 (7 bases). The CDR3 is 13 amino acids. Germline values: CDR1 DFQATT, CDR2 SNEGSKA (reference sequence). The CDR3 reads CSYPQGGLDTQYF. In nucleotides, the CDR3 is TGCAGCTACCCCCAGGGGGGTCTCGATACGCAGTATTTT.

CDR3 nucleotide sequence: TGTGCCAGCAGTGGGGCAGTTTCTAACTATGGCTACACCTTC. It translates to CASSGAVSNYGYTF. The V call is TRBV2, the J call TRBJ1-2; D not certain. The V end lost 4 bases, the J end lost 0 bases, and 9 bases lay between the germline ends. The CDR3 spans 14 residues. Germline CDR1 SNHLY, CDR2 FYNNEI.

In this sample, this clonotype turned up a few times. This rearrangement joins TRBV10-3 to TRBJ2-2; 9 bases map to TRBD1. Per the germline V gene, CDR1 is ENHRY and CDR2 is SYGVKD. The CDR3 extends over 17 amino acids. Trimming at V came to 3 bases and at J to 2 bases, leaving 7 bases not matched to a gene. The CDR3 DNA is TGTGCCATCAGTGACCCCGGACAGGGGAGAAACACCGGGGAGCTGTTTTTT. This gives the protein CAISDPGQGRNTGELFF.

This clonotype showed up many times. J is TRBJ2-7 and V is TRBV2; TRBD1 might be the D (5 bases). The germline V gene encodes CDR1 SNHLY and CDR2 FYNNEI. The CDR3 length is 12 residues. The V gene lost 6 bases and the J gene lost 6 bases, with 12 bases spanning the gap. The CDR3 loop is CASSWGGSEQYV. The CDR3 coding sequence is TGTGCCAGCAGCTGGGGCGGCAGCGAGCAGTACGTC.

This sequence joins TRBV5-4 and TRBJ2-5; TRBD1 aligns across 9 bases. CDR1 is SGHNT and CDR2 is YYREEE in the germline V gene (reference sequence). With V trimmed by 3 bases and J by 6 bases, 6 bases remained unmatched. This CDR3 comprises 14 residues. CDR3 region: CASSWGQGRKTQYF. The CDR3 nucleotides read TGTGCCAGCAGCTGGGGACAGGGCCGAAAGACCCAGTACTTC.

This rearrangement joins TRBV12-3 or TRBV12-4 to TRBJ1-2; D possibly corresponds to TRBD1 (6 bases). CDR3 length: 13 residues. Trimming removed 0 bases from V and 7 bases from J, with 9 bases in between. This CDR3 reads CASSLARGSGYTF. The CDR3 bases are TGTGCCAGCAGTTTAGCCAGGGGTTCTGGCTACACCTTC.

This clonotype turned up a few times. This sequence joins TRBV7-2 and TRBJ1-2; possible D gene TRBD1, 5 bases. CDR1 is SGHTA, CDR2 FQGNSA, per germline. Trimming removed 7 bases from V and 4 bases from J, with 16 bases in between. The CDR3 is 14 residues long. The CDR3 DNA reads TGTGCCAGCACCTCACCAGACAGCCGCTATGGCTACACCTTC. Translating gives CASTSPDSRYGYTF.

This clonotype was counted many times. V is TRBV2 and J is TRBJ1-2, with TRBD1 identical over 7 bases. CDR3 length: 13 amino acids. Unmatched junction bases numbered 7, after V lost 6 bases and J lost 6 bases. The germline V gene encodes CDR1 SNHLY and CDR2 FYNNEI. This chain's CDR3 is CASRPDRDDGYTF. The CDR3 region has the DNA TGTGCCAGCAGACCCGACAGGGATGATGGCTACACCTTC.

This clonotype showed up many times. The gene calls are TRBV7-9 and TRBJ2-3; D is perhaps TRBD1 (6 bases). V was cut by 5 bases and J by 1 base, with 13 bases left in between. The CDR3 totals 15 residues. Germline V gene data show CDR1 as SEHNR and CDR2 as FQNEAQ (reference sequence). CDR3 amino acids: CASSTRDKRTDTQYF. CDR3 bases: TGTGCCAGCAGCACCCGGGACAAGCGCACAGATACGCAGTATTTT.

Many counts were recorded for this clonotype. The chain links TRBV28 to TRBJ1-1; no definite D call. V was trimmed by 4 bases and J by 5 bases, leaving 5 bases between them. The CDR3 is 11 amino acids. CDR1 MDHEN and CDR2 SYDVKM come from the germline V gene. As DNA, the CDR3 is TGTGCCAGCAGTTCCTGGACTGAAGCTTTCTTT. Translation: CASSSWTEAFF.

Ten or more counts support this clonotype. The rearrangement joins TRBV6-1 to TRBJ2-1; D is unclear. Trimming removed 8 bases from V and 0 bases from J, with 8 bases in between. In germline, CDR1 is MNHNS, CDR2 SASEGT. The length of the CDR3 is 13 residues. DNA of the CDR3: TGTGCCAGCTTCGTCAGCTCCTACAATGAGCAGTTCTTC. It translates to CASFVSSYNEQFF.

The chain has TRBV5-1 and TRBJ1-2; TRBD1 matches at 7 bases. CDR3 length: 14 amino acids. The junction had 7 bases not matched to a gene; V was cut back by 0 bases and J by 8 bases. The V gene's germline CDR1 is SGHRS and CDR2 YFSETQ. The CDR3 region is CASSLGDRVEGYTF. The DNA for the CDR3 is TGCGCCAGCAGCTTGGGCGACAGGGTAGAGGGCTACACCTTC.

The chain carries TRBV19 and TRBJ1-5; D remains ambiguous. The CDR3 runs to 14 residues. Germline-derived CDR1 and CDR2 are LNHDA and SQIVND (reference sequence). Trimming left V 5 bases short and J 2 bases short, with 10 bases between. The CDR3 reads CASSPFLGNQPQHF. For the CDR3, the DNA is TGTGCCAGTAGTCCCTTTTTGGGCAATCAGCCCCAGCATTTT.

This clonotype was observed at least ten times. The chain combines TRBV4-2 with TRBJ2-1; 9 bases are a match to TRBD2. Germline loops: CDR1 LGHNA, CDR2 YNFKEQ. The J segment lost 7 bases and the V segment lost 2 bases, leaving 9 bases of the junction unmatched. The CDR3 totals 16 residues. This chain's CDR3 is CASSQKTAGGRNEQFF. The CDR3 coding sequence is TGTGCCAGCAGCCAAAAAACAGCGGGGGGCAGGAATGAGCAGTTCTTC.

This clonotype has just a few counts. The chain combines TRBV10-3 with TRBJ2-1; D uncertain. The germline V gene encodes CDR1 ENHRY and CDR2 SYGVKD. Deletions cut 2 bases from V and 9 bases from J, with 14 bases between. The CDR3 loop spans 14 amino acids. The CDR3 protein is CAISEPGTRSEQFF. As DNA, the CDR3 is TGTGCCATCAGTGAGCCCGGAACCCGTAGTGAGCAGTTCTTC.

This clonotype came up many times. Sequence at one end of the junction differs from germline and may be a read error. This chain joins TRBV2 and TRBJ1-2; no definite D call. CDR1 and CDR2 (germline): SNHLY, FYNNEI. The CDR3 contains 11 residues. CDR3 sequence reads: CASSFGSGDTF. The CDR3 DNA sequence: TGTGCCAGCAGCTTCGGATCTGGCGACACCTTC.